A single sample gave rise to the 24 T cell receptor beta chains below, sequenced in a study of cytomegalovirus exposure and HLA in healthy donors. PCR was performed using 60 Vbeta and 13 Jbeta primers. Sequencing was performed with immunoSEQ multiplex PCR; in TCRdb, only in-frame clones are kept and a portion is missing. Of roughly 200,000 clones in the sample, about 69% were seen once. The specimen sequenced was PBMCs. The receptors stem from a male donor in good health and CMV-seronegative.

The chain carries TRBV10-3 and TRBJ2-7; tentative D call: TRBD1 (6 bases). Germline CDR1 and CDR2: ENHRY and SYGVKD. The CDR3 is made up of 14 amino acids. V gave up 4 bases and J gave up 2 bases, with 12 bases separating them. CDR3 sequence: CAISGLTGTYEQYF. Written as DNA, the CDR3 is TGTGCCATCAGTGGATTAACAGGGACCTACGAGCAGTACTTC.

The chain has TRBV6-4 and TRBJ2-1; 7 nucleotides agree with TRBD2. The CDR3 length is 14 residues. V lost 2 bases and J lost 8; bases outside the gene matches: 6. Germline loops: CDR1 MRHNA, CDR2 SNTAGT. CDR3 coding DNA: TGTGCCAGCAGTGACAGGGAGGGGAGCGATGAGCAGTTCTTC. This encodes CASSDREGSDEQFF.

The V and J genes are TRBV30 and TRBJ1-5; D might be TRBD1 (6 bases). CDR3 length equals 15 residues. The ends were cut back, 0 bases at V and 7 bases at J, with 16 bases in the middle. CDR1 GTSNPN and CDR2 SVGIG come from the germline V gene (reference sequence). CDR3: CAWSVPGGERQPQHF. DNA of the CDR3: TGTGCCTGGAGTGTACCTGGGGGCGAGCGGCAGCCCCAGCATTTT.

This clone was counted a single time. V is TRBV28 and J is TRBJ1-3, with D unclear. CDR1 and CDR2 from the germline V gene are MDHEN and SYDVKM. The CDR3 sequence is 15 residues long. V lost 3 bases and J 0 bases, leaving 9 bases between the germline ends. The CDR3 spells CASSLDLSSGNTIYF. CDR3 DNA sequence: TGTGCCAGCAGTTTGGACTTAAGCTCTGGAAACACCATATATTTT.

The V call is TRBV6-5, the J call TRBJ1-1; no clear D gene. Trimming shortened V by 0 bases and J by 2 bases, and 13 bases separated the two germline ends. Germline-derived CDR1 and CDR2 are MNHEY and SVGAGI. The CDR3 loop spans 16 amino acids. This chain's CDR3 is CASSYSRVAGNTEAFF. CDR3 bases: TGTGCCAGCAGTTACTCGAGGGTAGCAGGTAACACTGAAGCTTTCTTT.

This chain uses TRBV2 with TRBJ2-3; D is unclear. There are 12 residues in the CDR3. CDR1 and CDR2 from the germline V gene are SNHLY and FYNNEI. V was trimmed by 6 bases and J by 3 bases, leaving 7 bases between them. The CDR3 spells CASRIATDTQYF. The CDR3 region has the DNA TGTGCCAGCAGAATAGCAACAGATACGCAGTATTTT.

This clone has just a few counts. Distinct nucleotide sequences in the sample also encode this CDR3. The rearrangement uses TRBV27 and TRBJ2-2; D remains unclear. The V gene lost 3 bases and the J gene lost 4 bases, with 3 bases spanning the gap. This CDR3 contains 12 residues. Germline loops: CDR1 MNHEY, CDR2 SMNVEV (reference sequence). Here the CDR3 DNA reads TGTGCCAGCAGTTTCAGCACCGGGGAGCTGTTTTTT. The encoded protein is CASSFSTGELFF.

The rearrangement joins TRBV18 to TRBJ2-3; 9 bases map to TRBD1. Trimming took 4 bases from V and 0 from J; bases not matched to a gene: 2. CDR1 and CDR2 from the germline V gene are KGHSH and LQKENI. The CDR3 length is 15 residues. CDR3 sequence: CASSRDRVSTDTQYF. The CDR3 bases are TGTGCCAGCTCACGGGACAGGGTTAGCACAGATACGCAGTATTTT.

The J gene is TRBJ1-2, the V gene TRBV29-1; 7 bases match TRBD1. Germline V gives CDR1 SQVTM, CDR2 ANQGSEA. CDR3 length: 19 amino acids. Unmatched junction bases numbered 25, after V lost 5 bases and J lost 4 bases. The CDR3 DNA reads TGCAGCGTTTTAGGGGTTTCCGCCAGGGACAGAATAGCCGGCTATGGCTACACCTTC. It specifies CSVLGVSARDRIAGYGYTF.

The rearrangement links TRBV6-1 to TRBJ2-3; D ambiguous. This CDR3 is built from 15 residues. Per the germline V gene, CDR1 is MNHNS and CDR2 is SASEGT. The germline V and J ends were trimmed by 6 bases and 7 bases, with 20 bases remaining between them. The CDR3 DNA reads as TGTGCCAGCAGATCTACCCGCCAACTTGAATATACGCAGTATTTT. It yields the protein CASRSTRQLEYTQYF.

The CDR3 DNA reads TGTGCCATCAGTGAGGGGACAGACTCCAATGAGCAGTTCTTC. This translates into CAISEGTDSNEQFF. The gene calls are TRBV10-3 and TRBJ2-1; the match to TRBD1 covers 7 bases. Germline lookup yields CDR1 ENHRY and CDR2 SYGVKD. V gave up 2 bases and J gave up 6 bases; unmatched junction bases: 4. The CDR3 contains 14 residues.

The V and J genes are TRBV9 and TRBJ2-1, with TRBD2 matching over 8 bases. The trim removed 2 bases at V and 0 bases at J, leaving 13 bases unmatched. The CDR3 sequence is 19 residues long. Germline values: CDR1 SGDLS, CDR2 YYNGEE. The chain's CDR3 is CASSVSTFQRGSSYNEQFF. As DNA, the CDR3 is TGTGCCAGCAGCGTTTCTACGTTCCAGCGGGGGAGCTCCTACAATGAGCAGTTCTTC.

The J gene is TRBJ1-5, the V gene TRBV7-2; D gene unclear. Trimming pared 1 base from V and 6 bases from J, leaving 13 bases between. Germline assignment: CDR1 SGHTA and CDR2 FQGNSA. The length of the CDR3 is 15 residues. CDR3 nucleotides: TGTGCCAGCAGCTTAGAGCCGGTCCCCGGTCAGCCCCAGCATTTT. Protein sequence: CASSLEPVPGQPQHF.

The CDR3 sequence is CASSQGTSGLGDTQYF. CDR3 DNA: TGCGCCAGCAGCCAAGGGACTAGCGGGTTGGGGGATACGCAGTATTTT. V is TRBV4-1 and J is TRBJ2-3, with 11 positions matching TRBD2. J was trimmed by 6 bases and V by 1 base; bases with no gene match: 6. CDR1 MGHRA and CDR2 YSYEKL come from the germline V gene. The CDR3 loop spans 16 amino acids.

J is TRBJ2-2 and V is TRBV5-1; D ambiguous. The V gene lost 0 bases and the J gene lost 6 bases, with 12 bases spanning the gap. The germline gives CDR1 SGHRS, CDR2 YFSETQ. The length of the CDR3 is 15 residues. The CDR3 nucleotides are TGCGCCAGCAGCTTGGCCGCGGCAATCTCCGGGGAGCTGTTTTTT. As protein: CASSLAAAISGELFF.

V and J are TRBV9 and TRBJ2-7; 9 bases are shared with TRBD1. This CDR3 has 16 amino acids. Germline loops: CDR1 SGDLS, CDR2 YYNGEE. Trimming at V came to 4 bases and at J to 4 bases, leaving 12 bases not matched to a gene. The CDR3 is CASSPAPQGAVYEQYF. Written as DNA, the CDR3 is TGTGCCAGCAGCCCAGCACCACAGGGGGCCGTATACGAGCAGTACTTC.

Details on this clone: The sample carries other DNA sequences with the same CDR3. The CDR3 is CASKAGDTDTQYF. In nucleotides, the CDR3 is TGTGCCAGCAAAGCGGGGGACACAGATACGCAGTATTTT. The rearrangement links TRBV9 to TRBJ2-3; 8 bases are a match to TRBD2. J lost 2 bases, V lost 6 bases, and 2 bases had no gene match. Germline CDR1 and CDR2: SGDLS and YYNGEE. This CDR3 has 13 residues.

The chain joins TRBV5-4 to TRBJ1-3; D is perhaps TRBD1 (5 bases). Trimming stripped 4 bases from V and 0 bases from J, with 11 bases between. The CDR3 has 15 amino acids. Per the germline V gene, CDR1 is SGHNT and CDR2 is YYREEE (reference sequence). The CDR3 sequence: CASSLMGLSGNTIYF. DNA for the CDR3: TGTGCCAGCAGCCTGATGGGACTCTCTGGAAACACCATATATTTT.

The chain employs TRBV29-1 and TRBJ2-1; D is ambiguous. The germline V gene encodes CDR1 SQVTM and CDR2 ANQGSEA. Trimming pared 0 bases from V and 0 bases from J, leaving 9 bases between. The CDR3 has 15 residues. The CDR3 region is CSVEDRLSSYNEQFF. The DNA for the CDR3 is TGCAGCGTTGAAGATCGACTCAGCTCCTACAATGAGCAGTTCTTC.

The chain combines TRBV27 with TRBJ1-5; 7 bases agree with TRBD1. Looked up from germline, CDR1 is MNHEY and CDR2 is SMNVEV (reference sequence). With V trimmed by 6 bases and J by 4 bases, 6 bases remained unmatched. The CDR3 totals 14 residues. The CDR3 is CASSQQGRNQPQHF. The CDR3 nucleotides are TGTGCCAGCAGCCAACAGGGGAGGAATCAGCCCCAGCATTTT.

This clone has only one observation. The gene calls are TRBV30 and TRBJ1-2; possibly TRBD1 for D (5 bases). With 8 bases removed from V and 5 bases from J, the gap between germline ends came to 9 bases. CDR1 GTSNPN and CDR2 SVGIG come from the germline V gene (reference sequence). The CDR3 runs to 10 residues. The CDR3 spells CAGHSYGYTF. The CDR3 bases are TGTGCCGGACACTCTTATGGCTACACCTTC.

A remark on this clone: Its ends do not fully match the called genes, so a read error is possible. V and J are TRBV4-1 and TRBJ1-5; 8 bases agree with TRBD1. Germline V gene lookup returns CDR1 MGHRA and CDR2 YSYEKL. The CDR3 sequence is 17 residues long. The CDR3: CANSRTPGTGDNQPQHF. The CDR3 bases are TGCGCCAACAGCCGGACTCCTGGGACAGGCGACAATCAGCCCCAGCATTTT.

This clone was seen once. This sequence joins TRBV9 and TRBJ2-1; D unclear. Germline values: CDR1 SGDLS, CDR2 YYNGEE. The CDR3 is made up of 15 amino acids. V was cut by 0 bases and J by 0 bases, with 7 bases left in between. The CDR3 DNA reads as TGTGCCAGCAGCGTAGCTCACAGCTCCTACAATGAGCAGTTCTTC. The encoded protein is CASSVAHSSYNEQFF. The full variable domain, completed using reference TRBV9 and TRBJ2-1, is DSGVTQTPKHLITATGQRVTLRCSPRSGDLSVYWYQQSLDQGLQFLIQYYNGEERAKGNILERFSAQQFPDLHSELNLSSLELGDSALYFCASSVAHSSYNEQFFGPGTRLTVL.

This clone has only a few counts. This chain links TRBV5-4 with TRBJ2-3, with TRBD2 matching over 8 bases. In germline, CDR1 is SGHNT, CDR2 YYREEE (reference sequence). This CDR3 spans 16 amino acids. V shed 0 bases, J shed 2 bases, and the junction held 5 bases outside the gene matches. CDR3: CASSLAVAGHTDTQYF. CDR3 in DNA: TGTGCCAGCAGCTTGGCGGTAGCGGGACACACAGATACGCAGTATTTT. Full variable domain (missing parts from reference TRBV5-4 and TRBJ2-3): ETGVTQSPTHLIKTRGQQVTLRCSSQSGHNTVSWYQQALGQGPQFIFQYYREEENGRGNFPPRFSGLQFPNYSSELNVNALELDDSALYLCASSLAVAGHTDTQYFGPGTRLTVL.